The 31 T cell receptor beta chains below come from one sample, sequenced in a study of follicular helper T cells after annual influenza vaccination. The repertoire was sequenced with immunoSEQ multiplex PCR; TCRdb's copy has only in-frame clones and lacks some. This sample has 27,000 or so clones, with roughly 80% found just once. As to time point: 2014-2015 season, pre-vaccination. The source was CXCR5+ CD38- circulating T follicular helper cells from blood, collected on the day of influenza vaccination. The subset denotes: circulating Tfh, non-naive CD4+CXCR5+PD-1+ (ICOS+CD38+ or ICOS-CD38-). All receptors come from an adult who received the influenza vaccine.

CDR3 amino acids: CASSEEGEGGEQYF. The CDR3 DNA sequence: TGTGCCAGCAGTGAAGAGGGGGAAGGTGGCGAGCAGTACTTC. The chain employs TRBV2 and TRBJ2-7, with D possibly matching TRBD1 (6 bases). The germline V gene encodes CDR1 SNHLY and CDR2 FYNNEI. The V and J ends lost 1 base and 6 bases respectively, with 13 bases between them. The length of the CDR3 is 14 residues.

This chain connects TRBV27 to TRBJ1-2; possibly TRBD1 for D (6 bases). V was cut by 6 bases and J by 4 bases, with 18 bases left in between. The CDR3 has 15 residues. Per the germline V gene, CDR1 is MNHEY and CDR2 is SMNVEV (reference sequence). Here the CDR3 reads CASRPKRGQLYGYTF. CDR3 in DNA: TGTGCCAGCAGGCCCAAACGAGGACAGCTCTATGGCTACACCTTC.

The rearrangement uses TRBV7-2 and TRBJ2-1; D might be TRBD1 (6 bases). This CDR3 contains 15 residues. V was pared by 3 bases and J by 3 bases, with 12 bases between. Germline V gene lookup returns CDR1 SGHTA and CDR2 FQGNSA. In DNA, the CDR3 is TGTGCCAGCAGCTTCTATACAGGGCTCTACAATGAGCAGTTCTTC. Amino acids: CASSFYTGLYNEQFF.

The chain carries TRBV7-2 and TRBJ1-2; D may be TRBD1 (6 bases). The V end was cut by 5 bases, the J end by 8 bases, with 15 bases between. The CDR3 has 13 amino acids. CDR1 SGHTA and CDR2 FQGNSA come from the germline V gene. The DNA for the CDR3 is TGTGCCAGCAGCCACGCAGGGGCCTTAGGCTACACCTTC. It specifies CASSHAGALGYTF.

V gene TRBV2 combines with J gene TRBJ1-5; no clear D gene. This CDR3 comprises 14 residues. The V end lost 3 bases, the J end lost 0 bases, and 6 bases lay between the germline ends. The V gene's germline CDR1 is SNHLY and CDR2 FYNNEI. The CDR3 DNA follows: TGTGCCAGCAGTGATGTTTATAGCAATCAGCCCCAGCATTTT. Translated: CASSDVYSNQPQHF. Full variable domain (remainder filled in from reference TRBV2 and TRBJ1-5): EPEVTQTPSHQVTQMGQEVILRCVPISNHLYFYWYRQILGQKVEFLVSFYNNEISEKSEIFDDQFSVERPDGSNFTLKIRSTKLEDSAMYFCASSDVYSNQPQHFGDGTRLSIL.

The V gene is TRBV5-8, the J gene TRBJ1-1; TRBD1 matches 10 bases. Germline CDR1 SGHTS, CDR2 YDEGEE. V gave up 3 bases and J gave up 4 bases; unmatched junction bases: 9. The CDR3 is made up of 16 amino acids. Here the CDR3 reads CASSSGQGVSSTEAFF. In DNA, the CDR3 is TGTGCCAGCAGCTCCGGACAGGGGGTTTCGAGCACTGAAGCTTTCTTT.

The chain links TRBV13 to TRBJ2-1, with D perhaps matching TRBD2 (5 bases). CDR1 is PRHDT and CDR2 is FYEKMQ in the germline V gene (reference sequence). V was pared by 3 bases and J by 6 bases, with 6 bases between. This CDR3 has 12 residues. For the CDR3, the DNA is TGTGCCAGCAGCTTGAGGGTCAATGAGCAGTTCTTC. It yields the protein CASSLRVNEQFF.

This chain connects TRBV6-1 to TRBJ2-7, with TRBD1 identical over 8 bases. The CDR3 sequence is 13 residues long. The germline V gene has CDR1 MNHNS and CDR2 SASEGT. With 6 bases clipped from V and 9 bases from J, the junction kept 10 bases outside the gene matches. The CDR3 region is CASRSGGNFVQYF. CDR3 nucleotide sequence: TGTGCCAGCAGGTCAGGGGGCAATTTTGTGCAGTACTTC.

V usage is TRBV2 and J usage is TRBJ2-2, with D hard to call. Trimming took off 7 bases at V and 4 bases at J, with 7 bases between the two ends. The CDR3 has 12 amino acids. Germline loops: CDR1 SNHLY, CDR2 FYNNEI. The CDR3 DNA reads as TGTGCCAGCACCATTTTCACCGGGGAGCTGTTTTTT. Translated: CASTIFTGELFF.

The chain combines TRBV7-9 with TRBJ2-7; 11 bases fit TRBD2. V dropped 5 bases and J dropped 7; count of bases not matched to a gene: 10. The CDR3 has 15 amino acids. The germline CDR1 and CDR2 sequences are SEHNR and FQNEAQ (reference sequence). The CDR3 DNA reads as TGTGCCAGCAGCCAAACTAGCGGGGGCCCGTCAGAGCAGTACTTC. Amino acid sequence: CASSQTSGGPSEQYF.

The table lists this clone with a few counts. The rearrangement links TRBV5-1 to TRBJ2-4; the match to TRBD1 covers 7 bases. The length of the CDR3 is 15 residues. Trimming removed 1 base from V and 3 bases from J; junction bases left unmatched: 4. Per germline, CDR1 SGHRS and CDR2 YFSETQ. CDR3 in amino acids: CASSLQGVGKNIQYF. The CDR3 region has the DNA TGCGCCAGCAGCTTGCAGGGGGTGGGCAAAAACATTCAGTACTTC.

CDR3 loop: CASSSRRGGSGNTIYF. CDR3 DNA sequence: TGTGCCAGCAGCTCCCGTCGGGGAGGCTCTGGAAACACCATATATTTT. The rearrangement uses TRBV11-2 and TRBJ1-3; D remains ambiguous. Deletions cut 4 bases from V and 0 bases from J, with 13 bases between. Germline CDR1 is SGHAT and CDR2 is FQNNGV. CDR3 length: 16 residues.

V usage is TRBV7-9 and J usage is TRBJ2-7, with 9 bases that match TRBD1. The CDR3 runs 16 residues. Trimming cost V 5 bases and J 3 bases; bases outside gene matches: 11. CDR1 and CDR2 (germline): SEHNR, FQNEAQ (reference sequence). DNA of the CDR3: TGTGCCAGCAGCGCGAGGGGCACAGGGGGCAACTACGAGCAGTACTTC. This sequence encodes CASSARGTGGNYEQYF. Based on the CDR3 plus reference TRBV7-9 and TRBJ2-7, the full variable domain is DTGVSQNPRHKITKRGQNVTFRCDPISEHNRLYWYRQTLGQGPEFLTYFQNEAQLEKSRLLSDRFSAERPKGSFSTLEIQRTEQGDSAMYLCASSARGTGGNYEQYFGPGTRLTVT.

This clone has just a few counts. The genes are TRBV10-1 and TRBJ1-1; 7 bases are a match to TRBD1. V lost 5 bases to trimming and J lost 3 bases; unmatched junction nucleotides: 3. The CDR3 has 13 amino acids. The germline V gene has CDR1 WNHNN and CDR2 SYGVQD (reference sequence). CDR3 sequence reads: CASSNQGDTEAFF. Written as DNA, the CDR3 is TGCGCCAGCAGTAATCAGGGGGACACTGAAGCTTTCTTT.

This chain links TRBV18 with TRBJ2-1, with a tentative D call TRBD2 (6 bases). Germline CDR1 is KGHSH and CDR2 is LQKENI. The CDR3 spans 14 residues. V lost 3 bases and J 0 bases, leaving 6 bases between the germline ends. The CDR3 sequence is CASSPGGSYNEQFF. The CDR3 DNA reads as TGTGCCAGCTCACCCGGGGGCTCCTACAATGAGCAGTTCTTC. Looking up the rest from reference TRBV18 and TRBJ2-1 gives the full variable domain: NAGVMQNPRHLVRRRGQEARLRCSPMKGHSHVYWYRQLPEEGLKFMVYLQKENIIDESGMPKERFSAEFPKEGPSILRIQQVVRGDSAAYFCASSPGGSYNEQFFGPGTRLTVL.

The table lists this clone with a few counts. CDR3 sequence (DNA): TGTGCCAGCAGTGAACGGGCGGGAGCTGGAAACACCATATATTTT. This gives the protein CASSERAGAGNTIYF. The chain carries TRBV2 and TRBJ1-3; the D is unclear. The CDR3 loop spans 15 amino acids. Germline assignment: CDR1 SNHLY and CDR2 FYNNEI. V was cut by 2 bases and J by 2 bases, with 10 bases left in between.

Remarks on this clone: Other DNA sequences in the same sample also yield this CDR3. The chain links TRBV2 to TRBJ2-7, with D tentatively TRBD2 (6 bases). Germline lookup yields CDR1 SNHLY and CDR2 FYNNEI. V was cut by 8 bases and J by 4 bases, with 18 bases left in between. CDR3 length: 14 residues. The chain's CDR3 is CASRGDSRKYEQYF. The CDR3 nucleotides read TGTGCCAGCCGAGGGGACTCGAGAAAGTACGAGCAGTACTTC. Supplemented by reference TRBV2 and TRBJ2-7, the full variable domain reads EPEVTQTPSHQVTQMGQEVILRCVPISNHLYFYWYRQILGQKVEFLVSFYNNEISEKSEIFDDQFSVERPDGSNFTLKIRSTKLEDSAMYFCASRGDSRKYEQYFGPGTRLTVT.

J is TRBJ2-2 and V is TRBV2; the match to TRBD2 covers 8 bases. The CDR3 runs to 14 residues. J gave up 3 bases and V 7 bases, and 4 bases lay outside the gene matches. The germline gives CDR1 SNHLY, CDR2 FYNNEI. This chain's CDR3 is CASMILADTGELFF. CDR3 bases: TGTGCCAGCATGATACTAGCGGACACCGGGGAGCTGTTTTTT.

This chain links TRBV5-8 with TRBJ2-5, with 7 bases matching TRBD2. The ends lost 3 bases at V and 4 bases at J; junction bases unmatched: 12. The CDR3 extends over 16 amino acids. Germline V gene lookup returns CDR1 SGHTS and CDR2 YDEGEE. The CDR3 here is CASSSRGGRWLETQYF. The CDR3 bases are TGTGCCAGCAGCTCCCGCGGGGGACGGTGGCTAGAGACCCAGTACTTC.

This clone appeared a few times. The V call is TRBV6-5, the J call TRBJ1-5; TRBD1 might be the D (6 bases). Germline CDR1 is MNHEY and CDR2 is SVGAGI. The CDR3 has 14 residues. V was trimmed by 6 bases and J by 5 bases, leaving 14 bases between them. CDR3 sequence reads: CASSAGGGHQPQHF. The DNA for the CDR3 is TGTGCCAGCAGCGCCGGGGGGGGCCATCAGCCCCAGCATTTT.

The CDR3 protein is CASILPKGSGAYEQYF. CDR3 coding DNA: TGTGCCAGCATCCTCCCGAAAGGGAGTGGGGCCTACGAGCAGTACTTC. J is TRBJ2-7 and V is TRBV6-6; the D gene is possibly TRBD2 (5 bases). The CDR3 sequence is 16 residues long. CDR1 is MNHNY, CDR2 SVGAGI, per germline (reference sequence). V lost 7 bases and J lost 2, with 21 bases in between.

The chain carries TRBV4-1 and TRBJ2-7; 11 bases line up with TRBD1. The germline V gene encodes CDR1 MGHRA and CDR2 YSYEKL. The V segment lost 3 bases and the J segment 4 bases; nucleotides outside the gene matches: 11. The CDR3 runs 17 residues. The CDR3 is CASSHPGTGGLRYEQYF. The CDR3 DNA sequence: TGCGCCAGCAGCCATCCCGGGACAGGGGGTTTGAGGTACGAGCAGTACTTC.

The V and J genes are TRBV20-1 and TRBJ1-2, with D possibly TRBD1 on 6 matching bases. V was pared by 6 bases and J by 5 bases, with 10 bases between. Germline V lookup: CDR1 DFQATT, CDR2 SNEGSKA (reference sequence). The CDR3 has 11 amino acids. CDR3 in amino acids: CSAVQGYGYTF. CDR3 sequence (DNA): TGCAGTGCCGTACAGGGATATGGCTACACCTTC.

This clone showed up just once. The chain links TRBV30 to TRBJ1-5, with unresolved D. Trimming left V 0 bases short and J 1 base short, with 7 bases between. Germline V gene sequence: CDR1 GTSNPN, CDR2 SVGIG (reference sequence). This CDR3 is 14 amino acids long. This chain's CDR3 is CAWSVAVSNQPQHF. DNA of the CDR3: TGTGCCTGGAGTGTGGCAGTGAGCAATCAGCCCCAGCATTTT.

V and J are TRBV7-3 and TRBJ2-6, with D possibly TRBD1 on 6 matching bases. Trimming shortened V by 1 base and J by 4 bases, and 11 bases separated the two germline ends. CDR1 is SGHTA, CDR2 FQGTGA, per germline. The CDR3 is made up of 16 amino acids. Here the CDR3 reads CASSLMGASGANVLTF. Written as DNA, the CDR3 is TGTGCCAGCAGCTTAATGGGGGCATCGGGGGCCAACGTCCTGACTTTC.

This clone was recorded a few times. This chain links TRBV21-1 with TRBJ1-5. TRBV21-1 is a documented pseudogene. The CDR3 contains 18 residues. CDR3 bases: TGTGCCAGCAGCAAAGGTGGAGGGATCAGGGACGTCAATCAGCCCCAGCATTTT. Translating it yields CASSKGGGIRDVNQPQHF.

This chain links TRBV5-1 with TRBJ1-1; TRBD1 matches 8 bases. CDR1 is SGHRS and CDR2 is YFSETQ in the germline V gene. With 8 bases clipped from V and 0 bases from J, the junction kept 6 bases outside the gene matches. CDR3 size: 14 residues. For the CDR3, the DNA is TGCGCCAGTAAACCGACAGGGGTGAACACTGAAGCTTTCTTT. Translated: CASKPTGVNTEAFF. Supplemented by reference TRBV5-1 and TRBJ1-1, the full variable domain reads KAGVTQTPRYLIKTRGQQVTLSCSPISGHRSVSWYQQTPGQGLQFLFEYFSETQRNKGNFPGRFSGRQFSNSRSEMNVSTLELGDSALYLCASKPTGVNTEAFFGQGTRLTVV.

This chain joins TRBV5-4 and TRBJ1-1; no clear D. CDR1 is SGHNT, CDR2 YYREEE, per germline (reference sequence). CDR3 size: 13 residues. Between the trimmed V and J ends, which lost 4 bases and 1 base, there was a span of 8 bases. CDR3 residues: CASSLQPNTEAFF. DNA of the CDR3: TGTGCCAGCAGCCTACAGCCGAACACTGAAGCTTTCTTT.

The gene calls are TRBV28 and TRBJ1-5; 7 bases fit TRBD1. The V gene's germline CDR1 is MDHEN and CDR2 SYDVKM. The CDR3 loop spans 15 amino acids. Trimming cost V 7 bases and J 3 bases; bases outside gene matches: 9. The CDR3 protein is CASKLGTASNQPQHF. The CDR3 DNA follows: TGTGCCAGCAAACTAGGGACAGCTTCCAATCAGCCCCAGCATTTT.

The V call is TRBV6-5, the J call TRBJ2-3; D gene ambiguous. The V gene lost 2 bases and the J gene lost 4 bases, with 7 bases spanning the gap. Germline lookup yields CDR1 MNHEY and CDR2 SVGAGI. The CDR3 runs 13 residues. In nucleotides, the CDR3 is TGTGCCAGCAGTTACAGCAATTCAGATACGCAGTATTTT. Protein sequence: CASSYSNSDTQYF.

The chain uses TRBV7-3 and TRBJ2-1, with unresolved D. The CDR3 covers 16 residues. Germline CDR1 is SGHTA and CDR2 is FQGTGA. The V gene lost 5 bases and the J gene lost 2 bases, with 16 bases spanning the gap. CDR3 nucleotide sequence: TGTGCCAGCAGCCCCACCGCCGGTGCCCCCTACAATGAGCAGTTCTTC. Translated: CASSPTAGAPYNEQFF.